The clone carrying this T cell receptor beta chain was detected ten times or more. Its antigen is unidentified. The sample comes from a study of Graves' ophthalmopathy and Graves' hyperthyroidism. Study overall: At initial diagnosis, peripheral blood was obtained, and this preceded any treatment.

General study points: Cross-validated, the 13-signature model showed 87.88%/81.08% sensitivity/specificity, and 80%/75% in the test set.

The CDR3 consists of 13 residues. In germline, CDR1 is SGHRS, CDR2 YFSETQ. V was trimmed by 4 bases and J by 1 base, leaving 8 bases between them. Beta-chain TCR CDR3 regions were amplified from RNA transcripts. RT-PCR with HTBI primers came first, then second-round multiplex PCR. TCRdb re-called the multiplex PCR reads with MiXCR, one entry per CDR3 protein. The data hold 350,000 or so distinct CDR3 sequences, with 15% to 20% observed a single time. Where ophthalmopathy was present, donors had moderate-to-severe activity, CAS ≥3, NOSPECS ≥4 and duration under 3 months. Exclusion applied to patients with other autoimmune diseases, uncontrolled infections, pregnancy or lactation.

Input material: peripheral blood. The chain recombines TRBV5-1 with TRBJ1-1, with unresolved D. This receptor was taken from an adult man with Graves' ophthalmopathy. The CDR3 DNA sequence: TGCGCCAGCAGCCCAGGATGGAACACTGAAGCTTTCTTT. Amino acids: CASSPGWNTEAFF.